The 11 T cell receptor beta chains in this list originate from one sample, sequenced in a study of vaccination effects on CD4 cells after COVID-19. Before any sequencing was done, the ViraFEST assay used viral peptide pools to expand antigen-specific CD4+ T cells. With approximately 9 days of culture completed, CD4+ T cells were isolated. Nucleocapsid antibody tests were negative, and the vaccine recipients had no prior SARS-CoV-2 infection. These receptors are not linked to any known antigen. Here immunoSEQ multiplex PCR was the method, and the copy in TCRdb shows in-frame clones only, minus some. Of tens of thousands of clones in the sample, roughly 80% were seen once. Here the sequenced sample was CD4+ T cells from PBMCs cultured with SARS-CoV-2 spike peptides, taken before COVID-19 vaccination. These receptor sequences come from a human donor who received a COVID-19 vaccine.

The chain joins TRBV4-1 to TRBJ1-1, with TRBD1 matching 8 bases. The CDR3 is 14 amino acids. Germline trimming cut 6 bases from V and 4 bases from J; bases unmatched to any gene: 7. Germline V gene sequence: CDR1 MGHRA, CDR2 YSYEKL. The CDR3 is CASRLQGQVTEAFF. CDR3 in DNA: TGCGCCAGCAGGCTTCAGGGACAGGTCACTGAAGCTTTCTTT.

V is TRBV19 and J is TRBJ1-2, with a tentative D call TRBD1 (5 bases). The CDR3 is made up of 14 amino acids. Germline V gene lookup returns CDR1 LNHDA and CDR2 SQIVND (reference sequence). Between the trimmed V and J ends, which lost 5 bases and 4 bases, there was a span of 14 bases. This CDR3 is CASSRSGGLYGYTF. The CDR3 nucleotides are TGTGCCAGTAGTCGATCGGGGGGTCTCTATGGCTACACCTTC.

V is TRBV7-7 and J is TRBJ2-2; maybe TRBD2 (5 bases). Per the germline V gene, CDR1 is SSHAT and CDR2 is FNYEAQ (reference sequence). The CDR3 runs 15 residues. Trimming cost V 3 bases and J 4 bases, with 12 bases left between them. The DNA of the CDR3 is TGTGCCAGCAGCTTGACCCCTGCGGGCACCGGGGAGCTGTTTTTT. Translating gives CASSLTPAGTGELFF.

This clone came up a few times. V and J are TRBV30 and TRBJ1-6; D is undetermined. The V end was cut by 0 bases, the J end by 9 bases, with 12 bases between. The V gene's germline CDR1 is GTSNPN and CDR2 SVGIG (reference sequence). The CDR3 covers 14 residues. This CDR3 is CAWSVEGYSSPLHF. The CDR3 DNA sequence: TGTGCCTGGAGTGTAGAAGGATACAGTTCACCCCTCCACTTT. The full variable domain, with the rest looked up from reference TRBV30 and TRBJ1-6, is SQTIHQWPATLVQPVGSPLSLECTVEGTSNPNLYWYRQAAGRGLQLLFYSVGIGQISSEVPQNLSASRPQDRQFILSSKKLLLSDSGFYLCAWSVEGYSSPLHFGNGTRLTVT.

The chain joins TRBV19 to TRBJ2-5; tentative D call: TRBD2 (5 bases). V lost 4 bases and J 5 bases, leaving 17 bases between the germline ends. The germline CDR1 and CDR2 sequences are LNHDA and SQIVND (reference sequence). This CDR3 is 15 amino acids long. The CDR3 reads CASSTPSGSAETQYF. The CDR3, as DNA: TGTGCCAGTAGTACTCCCTCGGGGAGTGCGGAGACCCAGTACTTC. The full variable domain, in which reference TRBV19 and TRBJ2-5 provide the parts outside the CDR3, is DGGITQSPKYLFRKEGQNVTLSCEQNLNHDAMYWYRQDPGQGLRLIYYSQIVNDFQKGDIAEGYSVSREKKESFPLTVTSAQKNPTAFYLCASSTPSGSAETQYFGPGTRLLVL.

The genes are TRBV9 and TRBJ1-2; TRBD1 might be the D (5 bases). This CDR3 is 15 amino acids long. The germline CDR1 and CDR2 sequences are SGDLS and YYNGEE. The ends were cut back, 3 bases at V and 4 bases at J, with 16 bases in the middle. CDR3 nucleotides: TGTGCCAGCAGCGCCAACACCGGGACCATCTATGGCTACACCTTC. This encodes CASSANTGTIYGYTF.

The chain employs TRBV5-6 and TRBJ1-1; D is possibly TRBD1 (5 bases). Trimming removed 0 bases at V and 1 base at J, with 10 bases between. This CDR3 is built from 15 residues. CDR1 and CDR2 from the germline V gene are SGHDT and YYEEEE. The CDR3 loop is CASSLEAGPNTEAFF. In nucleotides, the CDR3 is TGTGCCAGCAGCTTGGAGGCGGGGCCGAACACTGAAGCTTTCTTT.

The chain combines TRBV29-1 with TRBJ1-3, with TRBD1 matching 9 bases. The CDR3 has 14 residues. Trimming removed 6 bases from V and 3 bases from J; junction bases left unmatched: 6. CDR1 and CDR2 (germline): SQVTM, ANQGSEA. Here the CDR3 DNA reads TGCAGCGTCCCGGGACAGGGCGGTGGAAACACCATATATTTT. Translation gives CSVPGQGGGNTIYF.

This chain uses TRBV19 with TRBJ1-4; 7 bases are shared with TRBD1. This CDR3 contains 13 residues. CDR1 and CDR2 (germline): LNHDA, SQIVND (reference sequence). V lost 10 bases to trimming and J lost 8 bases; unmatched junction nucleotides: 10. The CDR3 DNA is TGTGCCACCCGCCGGGACAGAAGGGAAAAACTGTTTTTT. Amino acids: CATRRDRREKLFF.

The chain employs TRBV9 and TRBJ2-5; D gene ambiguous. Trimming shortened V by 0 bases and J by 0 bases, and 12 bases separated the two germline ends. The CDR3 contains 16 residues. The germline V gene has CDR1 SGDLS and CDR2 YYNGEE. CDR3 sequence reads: CASSVGLGSYQETQYF. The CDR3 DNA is TGTGCCAGCAGCGTAGGTCTGGGATCTTACCAAGAGACCCAGTACTTC.

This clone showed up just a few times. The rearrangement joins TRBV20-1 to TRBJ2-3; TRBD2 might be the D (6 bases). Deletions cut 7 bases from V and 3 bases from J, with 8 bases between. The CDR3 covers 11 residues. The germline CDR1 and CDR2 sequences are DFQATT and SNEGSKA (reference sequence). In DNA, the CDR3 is TGCAGTGTTAGCGGAACAGATACGCAGTATTTT. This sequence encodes CSVSGTDTQYF.